A single sample gave rise to the 29 T cell receptor beta chains below, sequenced in a study of blood T cell repertoires in COVID-19. Produced via immunoSEQ multiplex PCR; TCRdb's table is partial and in-frame only. The sample contains more than 50,000 clones, 60% to 85% of which appear only once. The sample consisted of peripheral blood. The source is a woman of 80 years or more with acute or convalescent COVID-19.

This clone has just a few counts. CDR3 sequence (DNA): TGTGCCAGCAACGCCTCTCCTGGACAGCCCCGAGATCAGCCCCAGCATTTT. This gives the protein CASNASPGQPRDQPQHF. The chain uses TRBV6-4 and TRBJ1-5, with D maybe TRBD1 (6 bases). In germline, CDR1 is MRHNA, CDR2 SNTAGT. CDR3 length equals 17 residues. V lost 7 bases, J lost 5 bases, and 24 bases lay in between.

Regarding this clone: The CDR3 does not close with the conserved phenylalanine or tryptophan, likely indicating a read error. The limits of the CDR3 on the DNA are not certain, so only TCRdb's listed CDR3 is given. This rearrangement joins TRBV3-1 (or the pseudogene TRBV3-2) to TRBJ2-7; the table's D gene call, TRBD2, was not cross checked with the DNA. Germline V gene lookup returns CDR1 LGHDT and CDR2 YNNKEL (reference sequence). The CDR3 extends over 13 residues, inclusive of both ends. The CDR3: CASSPSLAAALIL.

This sequence joins TRBV19 and TRBJ2-1, with 8 positions matching TRBD2. V lost 1 base to trimming and J lost 9 bases; unmatched junction nucleotides: 5. The CDR3 runs to 14 residues. CDR1 is LNHDA and CDR2 is SQIVND in the germline V gene (reference sequence). The CDR3 is CASSIGGLGVEQFF. The CDR3 nucleotides are TGTGCCAGTAGTATAGGGGGACTAGGGGTTGAGCAGTTCTTC.

This rearrangement joins TRBV28 to TRBJ1-2, with 7 bases matching TRBD1. The CDR3 contains 13 residues. Trimming took 8 bases from V and 7 from J; bases not matched to a gene: 10. Per germline, CDR1 MDHEN and CDR2 SYDVKM. CDR3: CASWGTRQGGYTF. CDR3 DNA: TGTGCCAGCTGGGGGACTAGACAGGGTGGCTACACCTTC.

The chain carries TRBV18 and TRBJ1-1; D remains unclear. The V gene lost 0 bases and the J gene lost 7 bases, with 15 bases spanning the gap. The CDR3 totals 15 residues. The germline V gene encodes CDR1 KGHSH and CDR2 LQKENI. CDR3 region: CASSPPSVAGIEAFF. CDR3 coding DNA: TGTGCCAGCTCACCACCGAGTGTGGCAGGTATTGAAGCTTTCTTT.

This chain joins TRBV5-8 and TRBJ1-1; TRBD1 matches 7 bases. The germline V gene encodes CDR1 SGHTS and CDR2 YDEGEE. Germline trimming cut 0 bases from V and 7 bases from J; bases unmatched to any gene: 9. CDR3 length: 15 amino acids. CDR3 coding DNA: TGTGCCAGCAGCTTGGGAACAGGGGTTTTTATTGAAGCTTTCTTT. It translates to CASSLGTGVFIEAFF.

V usage is TRBV19 and J usage is TRBJ1-5; no firm D call. The V and J ends lost 4 bases and 6 bases respectively, with 10 bases between them. This CDR3 region has 13 residues. Germline V gene lookup returns CDR1 LNHDA and CDR2 SQIVND (reference sequence). Here the CDR3 reads CASSTGFVQPQHF. CDR3 nucleotide sequence: TGTGCCAGTAGTACGGGGTTTGTTCAGCCCCAGCATTTT.

The chain combines TRBV19 with TRBJ2-3; D may be TRBD2 (5 bases). The CDR3 loop spans 15 amino acids. Trimming removed 7 bases at V and 2 bases at J, with 16 bases between. In germline, CDR1 is LNHDA, CDR2 SQIVND (reference sequence). In DNA form, the CDR3 reads TGTGCCAGTACTCCCAGTGAGCGGCTCACAGATACGCAGTATTTT. The encoded protein is CASTPSERLTDTQYF.

The V gene is TRBV18, the J gene TRBJ1-5; TRBD1 aligns across 10 bases. This CDR3 comprises 14 residues. Germline loops: CDR1 KGHSH, CDR2 LQKENI. After removal of 5 bases from V and 2 bases from J, the junction contained 0 bases not matched to a gene. In DNA, the CDR3 is TGTGCCAGCTCAGGACAGGGGGGCAATCAGCCCCAGCATTTT. Translation: CASSGQGGNQPQHF.

The rearrangement uses TRBV19 and TRBJ1-2; 8 nucleotides line up with TRBD1. J was trimmed by 5 bases and V by 4 bases; bases with no gene match: 3. The CDR3 is 13 amino acids. Looked up from germline, CDR1 is LNHDA and CDR2 is SQIVND (reference sequence). CDR3 in DNA: TGTGCCAGTAGTAAGGACAGGGATTATGGCTACACCTTC. It encodes CASSKDRDYGYTF.

This chain joins TRBV28 and TRBJ2-7; 7 bases fit TRBD1. Germline trimming cut 2 bases from V and 4 bases from J; bases unmatched to any gene: 5. Germline V gives CDR1 MDHEN, CDR2 SYDVKM. The CDR3 runs 14 residues. CDR3 DNA sequence: TGTGCCAGCAGTTTAAGGGGGCCCGTTTACGAGCAGTACTTC. Encoded protein: CASSLRGPVYEQYF.

The gene calls are TRBV14 and TRBJ2-3; 13 bases match TRBD2. Trimming took 5 bases from V and 5 from J; bases not matched to a gene: 7. The CDR3 spans 16 residues. The germline V gene has CDR1 SGHDN and CDR2 FVKESK. The CDR3 bases are TGTGCCAGCAGCTCGGGACTAGCGGGAAGGGGAGATACGCAGTATTTT. Translating it yields CASSSGLAGRGDTQYF.

The chain uses TRBV7-9 and TRBJ1-3; D gene uncertain. The germline V gene has CDR1 SEHNR and CDR2 FQNEAQ (reference sequence). Deletions cut 1 base from V and 6 bases from J, with 10 bases between. CDR3 length equals 14 residues. CDR3 sequence reads: CASSLDGNENTIYF. DNA of the CDR3: TGTGCCAGCAGCTTAGACGGGAACGAAAACACCATATATTTT.

V usage is TRBV28 and J usage is TRBJ1-2; D is perhaps TRBD1 (6 bases). Germline V CDR1 and CDR2: MDHEN, SYDVKM. Deletions cut 7 bases from V and 5 bases from J, with 11 bases between. The CDR3 totals 12 residues. The CDR3 loop is CASTHTGYGYTF. CDR3 DNA sequence: TGTGCCAGCACCCACACAGGGTATGGCTACACCTTC.

The J gene is TRBJ2-1, the V gene TRBV28; a weak D match, TRBD1 (6 bases). V was shortened by 3 bases and J by 6 bases, with 21 bases between the two germline ends. The CDR3 runs 17 residues. The germline V gene encodes CDR1 MDHEN and CDR2 SYDVKM. The CDR3 nucleotides are TGTGCCAGCAGTTTGTGGGCGAGCGGACAGTTGAGCAATGAGCAGTTCTTC. Translated, it gives CASSLWASGQLSNEQFF.

V usage is TRBV5-1 and J usage is TRBJ2-5, with a weak D call TRBD1 (5 bases). The CDR3 extends over 12 amino acids. Germline V CDR1 and CDR2: SGHRS, YFSETQ. With 4 bases removed from V and 5 bases from J, the gap between germline ends came to 9 bases. This CDR3 reads CASSGSGETQYF. The CDR3 nucleotides are TGCGCCAGCAGCGGTTCAGGGGAGACCCAGTACTTC.

A word on this clone: Other DNA sequences of this sample code for an identical CDR3. This chain links TRBV15 with TRBJ2-7, with 12 bases aligning to TRBD1. With V trimmed by 1 base and J by 5 bases, 3 bases remained unmatched. Germline CDR1 LNHNV, CDR2 YYDKDF (reference sequence). This CDR3 is built from 15 residues. The CDR3 spells CATSRAGTGGDEQYF. In nucleotides, the CDR3 is TGTGCCACCAGCAGAGCGGGGACAGGGGGCGACGAGCAGTACTTC.

The chain links TRBV5-1 to TRBJ1-6, with TRBD1 identical over 8 bases. J lost 1 base, V lost 5 bases, and 5 bases had no gene match. CDR3 length: 16 residues. Germline V gene data show CDR1 as SGHRS and CDR2 as YFSETQ. CDR3 loop: CASRLTGGSYNSPLHF. The DNA for the CDR3 is TGCGCCAGCAGGCTCACAGGGGGATCCTATAATTCACCCCTCCACTTT. Using reference TRBV5-1 and TRBJ1-6 for the parts outside the CDR3, the full variable domain is KAGVTQTPRYLIKTRGQQVTLSCSPISGHRSVSWYQQTPGQGLQFLFEYFSETQRNKGNFPGRFSGRQFSNSRSEMNVSTLELGDSALYLCASRLTGGSYNSPLHFGNGTRLTVT.

This chain joins TRBV12-5 and TRBJ1-2; 9 nucleotides match TRBD1. This CDR3 is 17 amino acids long. Germline CDR1 and CDR2: LGHNT and FRNRAP. V lost 1 base to trimming and J lost 1 base; unmatched junction nucleotides: 7. In DNA, the CDR3 is TGTGCTAGTGGTTTGGCACAGGGGGCGACGGGTAACTATGGCTACACCTTC. The encoded protein is CASGLAQGATGNYGYTF.

The chain couples TRBV5-1 to TRBJ2-1; 7 nucleotides agree with TRBD2. Germline V gene data show CDR1 as SGHRS and CDR2 as YFSETQ. This CDR3 has 15 residues. J gave up 9 bases and V 2 bases, and 11 bases lay outside the gene matches. Here the CDR3 DNA reads TGCGCCAGCAGCTTCGGACTAGAGAGTTTGGGTGAGCAGTTCTTC. Residues: CASSFGLESLGEQFF.

The chain carries TRBV3-1 (or the pseudogene TRBV3-2) and TRBJ1-2, with D uncertain. CDR1 and CDR2 (germline): LGHDT, YNNKEL (reference sequence). Trimming shortened V by 0 bases and J by 2 bases, and 10 bases separated the two germline ends. CDR3 length: 15 residues. CDR3 sequence: CASSQEGRGNYGYTF. The CDR3 DNA reads as TGTGCCAGCAGCCAAGAGGGTAGAGGCAACTATGGCTACACCTTC.

The gene calls are TRBV5-1 and TRBJ1-3; the D is unclear. CDR1 SGHRS and CDR2 YFSETQ come from the germline V gene. The CDR3 has 15 residues. The ends were cut back, 4 bases at V and 4 bases at J, with 15 bases in the middle. CDR3 protein: CASSRETSGGNTIYF. The CDR3, as DNA: TGCGCCAGCAGCCGAGAGACTTCGGGGGGAAACACCATATATTTT.

This chain uses TRBV19 with TRBJ1-2; TRBD1 matches at 8 bases. The CDR3 is 15 amino acids. Germline CDR1 LNHDA, CDR2 SQIVND (reference sequence). V trimming: 7 bases; J trimming: 7 bases; junction bases outside the gene matches: 14. The CDR3 sequence is CASKPTGAQSGGYTF. The CDR3 DNA reads as TGTGCCAGTAAACCGACAGGGGCGCAGTCCGGTGGCTACACCTTC.

The rearrangement joins TRBV5-6 to TRBJ2-2; D call uncertain. Germline V gene lookup returns CDR1 SGHDT and CDR2 YYEEEE. V lost 1 base, J lost 6 bases, and 13 bases lay in between. The CDR3 extends over 15 amino acids. The CDR3 nucleotides read TGTGCCAGCAGCTTGTTGGTACGAGAGGCCGGGGAGCTGTTTTTT. Residues: CASSLLVREAGELFF.

V and J are TRBV6-4 and TRBJ2-3, with D perhaps matching TRBD2 (6 bases). Germline lookup yields CDR1 MRHNA and CDR2 SNTAGT. Trimming took off 0 bases at V and 2 bases at J, with 12 bases between the two ends. The CDR3 consists of 16 residues. CDR3 in amino acids: CASSDSGLTATDTQYF. In DNA form, the CDR3 reads TGTGCCAGCAGTGACTCAGGACTAACCGCCACAGATACGCAGTATTTT.

The chain couples TRBV15 to TRBJ1-3; D not resolved. Germline CDR1 reads LNHNV; CDR2 reads YYDKDF (reference sequence). V lost 0 bases, J lost 0 bases, and 9 bases lay in between. This CDR3 is built from 16 residues. CDR3 coding DNA: TGTGCCACCAGCAGAGACCCGAGGGTCTCTGGAAACACCATATATTTT. Encoded protein: CATSRDPRVSGNTIYF.

The CDR3: CASSYRITRYQETQYF. CDR3 in DNA: TGTGCCAGCAGTTATAGGATCACTAGGTACCAAGAGACCCAGTACTTC. The chain carries TRBV6-5 and TRBJ2-5, with a weak D call TRBD2 (5 bases). Looked up from germline, CDR1 is MNHEY and CDR2 is SVGAGI. This CDR3 has 16 amino acids. Trimming pared 3 bases from V and 0 bases from J, leaving 14 bases between.

This clone has more than one count but fewer than ten. Sequence at one end of the junction differs from germline and may be a read error. The rearrangement joins TRBV6-6 to TRBJ1-6; no reliable D call. CDR1 is MNHNY and CDR2 is SVGAGI in the germline V gene (reference sequence). The CDR3 runs to 13 residues. CDR3 coding DNA: TGTGCCAGCAGTGACTCCCGTTTTTCACCCCTCCACTTT. This sequence encodes CASSDSRFSPLHF.

The rearrangement joins TRBV4-2 to TRBJ2-4; TRBD1 matches 10 bases. The CDR3 has 15 residues. V was pared by 1 base and J by 7 bases, with 4 bases of the junction left unmatched. CDR1 is LGHNA, CDR2 YNFKEQ, per germline. CDR3 nucleotides: TGTGCCAGCAGCCAAGGCCGGGACAGGGGTAACATTCAGTACTTC. Its translation is CASSQGRDRGNIQYF.